The clone carrying this TCR beta chain was observed a few times. The target antigen is unknown. The entry originates in a study of CD8 T cells in ankylosing spondylitis. Points from the study as a whole: Clones linked to the disease showed a CD8+ phenotype. They occurred at relatively low frequencies in peripheral blood. Characteristic, it appeared, of ankylosing spondylitis blood was a TCR beta motif of about eight highly homologous variants. Disease-linked clones reportedly concentrated significantly in matched ankylosing spondylitis synovial fluid.

Trimming stripped 3 bases from V and 4 bases from J, with 12 bases between. The CDR3 length is 13 residues. CDR1 is DFQATT and CDR2 is SNEGSKA in the germline V gene (reference sequence). TCRdb ran MiXCR on the 5' RACE reads and lists one entry per CDR3 protein. The table shows 700,000 to 850,000 distinct CDR3 sequences, with over 9.5% occurring only once. The sequence derives from a male donor with ankylosing spondylitis. The specimen was blood, either unsorted or a sorted T cell fraction (not recorded which). The rearrangement uses TRBV20-1 and TRBJ1-1; perhaps TRBD1 as D (5 bases). CDR3 protein: CSASPGTVTEAFF. As DNA, the CDR3 is TGCAGTGCTAGCCCCGGGACGGTCACTGAAGCTTTCTTT.